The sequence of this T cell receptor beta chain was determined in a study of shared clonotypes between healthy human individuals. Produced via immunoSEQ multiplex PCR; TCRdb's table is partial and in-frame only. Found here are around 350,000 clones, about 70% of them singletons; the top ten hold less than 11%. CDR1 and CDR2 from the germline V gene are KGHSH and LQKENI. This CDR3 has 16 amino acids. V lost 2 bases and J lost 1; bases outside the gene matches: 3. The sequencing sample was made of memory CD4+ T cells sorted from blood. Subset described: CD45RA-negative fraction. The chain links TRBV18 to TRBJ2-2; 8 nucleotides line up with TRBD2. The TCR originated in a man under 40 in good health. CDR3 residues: CASSPSLAGNTGELFF. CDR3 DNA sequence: TGTGCCAGCTCACCAAGCCTAGCGGGGAACACCGGGGAGCTGTTTTTT.